This paragraph reports one T cell receptor beta chain. The table lists this clone with a count of one. The antigen this receptor binds is unknown. Base qualities are not provided; no much larger clone lies one nucleotide away. This sample is drawn from a study of early stage breast cancer tumors (dated by TCRdb to 2016 to 2017). Notes on the research overall: Of the approximately 15 invasive breast tumors, about a dozen were found to be estrogen receptor-positive, progesterone receptor-positive and HER2-negative. About 70% of the 12 ER+/PR+/HER2- tumors were invasive ductal carcinomas, while the other four were invasive lobular carcinomas. A total of roughly 2.5 million templates, representing 850,000 to 1,400,000 unique clonotypes, were detected across all samples. On average, each sample got around 10-fold read coverage. Points the paper makes about the study in general: Bulk genomic DNA sequencing of unsorted cells missed chain pairing and functional markers such as CD4, CD8 and FOXP3. Enriched TCRB sequences shared across patients were mostly commonly generated sequences, unlikely to play an important role in the tumor microenvironment. Greater similarity was observed between blood and normal breast repertoires than between blood and tumor repertoires, and tumor was distinguished from normal in about 90% of the 16 patients when each tissue was compared with blood. Because the cohort was small, analysis by tumor subtype was not possible. Compared with adjacent normal breast tissue, tumors had roughly 2.5-fold higher T cell density and higher clonality.

Each sample was amplified as two independent genomic DNA replicates: 0.45 to 0.5 ug for blood and about 1.4 ug for tumor or normal breast. Following the manufacturer's instructions, the ImmunoSeq Intro kit was used to carry out TCRB sequencing on genomic DNA. For absolute quantification, the 31-cycle multiplex PCR included proprietary primers along with spike-in control sequences. Single-end 150-bp reads were used to sequence an 87-bp fragment spanning the CDR3 plus the flanking V and J genes. Seven samples, with two replicates for each sample, were multiplexed per lane of an Illumina MiSeq using version 3.0 chemistry. The authors processed their data as follows. Raw data were processed by the vendor's proprietary pipeline, with both replicates merged into one result per sample. To define clonotypes, the study grouped productive rearrangements that shared the V-gene family, CDR3 amino acid sequence and J-gene segment. To compute clonality, the normalized Shannon entropy (Pielou evenness) of TCRB abundances was subtracted from 1. T cell density was estimated by dividing total templates by the number of input cells inferred from the DNA input amount. Recon with default parameters was used to estimate total repertoire diversity and clonality. A clonotype was considered tumor-enriched if its abundance in tumor exceeded 0.1% and was at least 32-fold higher than its abundance in normal breast. TCRdb obtained this table from immuneACCESS and retained in-frame rearrangements with V and J assigned. These tables miss some clones; where compared with another copy, unresolved V genes account for less than half of the shortfall, and the remainder is unexplained. The DNA gave D and trimming, while V, J and clone size come from that table. In this sample the table shows about 2,600 clones, approximately 62% of which occur a single time. About a fifth of the sample lies in the top ten.

V is pruned by 4 bases and J by 4 bases, leaving 7 bases of the junction without a gene match. Based on the germline V gene, the CDR1 and CDR2 sequences are SGHRS and YFSETQ. Measured from the cysteine to the phenylalanine, the CDR3 is 16 residues long. The DNA shown is the 48-base CDR3, in frame from base 1. Adjacent normal breast tissue was collected about 2-4 cm away from the tumor, rinsed in PBS and stored in prechilled RNAlater. Because normal breast tissue has high lipid content and low cell density, getting sufficient DNA from normal breast tissue often required about 90-330 mg of tissue. The study profiled bulk TCR beta-chain repertoires in matched peripheral blood, tumor and adjacent normal breast tissue taken from approximately 15 patients with early-stage breast cancer. The Qiagen AllPrep DNA/RNA Mini kit was used for genomic DNA extraction.

This TCR was sampled from a person in their fifties or sixties with breast cancer. The sequence links TRBV5-1 to TRBJ2-1; 11 nucleotides in the junction match TRBD2. Sequenced input: normal breast tissue next to the tumor. This receptor carries the CDR3 CASSRVLAGGYNEQFF. The DNA reads as follows: TGCGCCAGCAGCCGAGTATTAGCGGGGGGGTACAATGAGCAGTTCTTC.